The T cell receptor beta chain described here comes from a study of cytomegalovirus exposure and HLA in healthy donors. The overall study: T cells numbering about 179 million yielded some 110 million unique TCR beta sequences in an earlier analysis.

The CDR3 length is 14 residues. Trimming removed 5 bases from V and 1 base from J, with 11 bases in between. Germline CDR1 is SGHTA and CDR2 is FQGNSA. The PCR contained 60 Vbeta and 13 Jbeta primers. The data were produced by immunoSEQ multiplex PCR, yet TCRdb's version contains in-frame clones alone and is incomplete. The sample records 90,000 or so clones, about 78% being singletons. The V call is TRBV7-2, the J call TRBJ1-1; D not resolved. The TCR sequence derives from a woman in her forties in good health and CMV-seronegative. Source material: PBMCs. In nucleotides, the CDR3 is TGTGCCAGCAGCCTCGGGATCCCGAACACTGAAGCTTTCTTT. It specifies CASSLGIPNTEAFF. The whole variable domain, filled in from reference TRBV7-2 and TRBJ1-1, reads GAGVSQSPSNKVTEKGKDVELRCDPISGHTALYWYRQSLGQGLEFLIYFQGNSAPDKSGLPSDRFSAERTGGSVSTLTIQRTQQEDSAVYLCASSLGIPNTEAFFGQGTRLTVV.